A single sample is the source of the 9 T cell receptor beta chains below, sequenced in a study of human T cells and chemical hapten exposure. One entry per CDR3 protein results from TCRdb running MiXCR on the 5' RACE reads. The repertoire holds 120,000 to 150,000 distinct CDR3 sequences, with approximately 4% as singletons. Whole blood that had not been fractionated was the source of extracted total RNA. The receptors were sampled from a female donor in good health.

This clonotype was seen repeatedly, ten times or more. The chain carries TRBV24-1 and TRBJ2-7; TRBD1 matches 8 bases. The CDR3 covers 13 residues. Germline V lookup: CDR1 KGHDR, CDR2 SFDVKD. V shed 5 bases and J 5 bases; nucleotides not matched to a gene: 4. CDR3 DNA sequence: TGTGCCACCAGTGCTCAGGGGGCCGACGAGCAGTACTTC. Translated: CATSAQGADEQYF.

The table lists this clonotype with many counts. The rearrangement links TRBV12-3 or TRBV12-4 to TRBJ2-2; tentatively, D is TRBD2 (5 bases). V lost 3 bases to trimming and J lost 7 bases, with 15 bases between them. The CDR3 spans 15 residues. The DNA for the CDR3 is TGTGCCAGCAGTTTGGGTCGAGGGCCGAACGGGGAGCTGTTTTTT. Protein sequence: CASSLGRGPNGELFF.

This clonotype was recorded many times. The J gene is TRBJ1-4, the V gene TRBV20-1; D may be TRBD1 (6 bases). The V gene lost 3 bases and the J gene lost 6 bases, with 14 bases spanning the gap. CDR3 length: 14 amino acids. Germline V gene data show CDR1 as DFQATT and CDR2 as SNEGSKA (reference sequence). The CDR3: CSARRLAGDEKLFF. The CDR3 DNA is TGCAGTGCTAGGAGGTTGGCAGGGGATGAAAAACTGTTTTTT.

There are many counts of this clonotype. V and J are TRBV10-3 and TRBJ2-1, with a tentative D call TRBD2 (6 bases). This CDR3 is 15 amino acids long. With 3 bases removed from V and 7 bases from J, the gap between germline ends came to 16 bases. The V gene's germline CDR1 is ENHRY and CDR2 SYGVKD. The CDR3 loop is CAISESLTRLNEQFF. The CDR3 DNA is TGTGCCATCAGTGAATCCCTGACTAGGCTTAATGAGCAGTTCTTC.

J is TRBJ2-2 and V is TRBV29-1; D is unclear. The CDR3 is 11 amino acids. The V end lost 4 bases, the J end lost 9 bases, and 9 bases lay between the germline ends. Germline V gives CDR1 SQVTM, CDR2 ANQGSEA. Here the CDR3 DNA reads TGCAGCGTTGCAGGCGGACGGGAGCTGTTTTTT. Its protein is CSVAGGRELFF.

This clonotype was recorded many times. This chain links TRBV7-3 with TRBJ2-7; perhaps TRBD2 as D (5 bases). Between the trimmed V and J ends, which lost 1 base and 6 bases, there was a span of 13 bases. CDR3 length: 14 amino acids. CDR1 and CDR2 from the germline V gene are SGHTA and FQGTGA. CDR3 DNA: TGTGCCAGCAGCTTAAACCCAGAACTAGGCGAGCAGTACTTC. The encoded protein is CASSLNPELGEQYF.

In its sample, this clonotype was seen many times. The V call is TRBV12-3 or TRBV12-4, the J call TRBJ2-1; the match to TRBD2 covers 13 bases. V shed 3 bases, J shed 5 bases, and the junction held 7 bases outside the gene matches. The CDR3 is 17 residues long. This CDR3 reads CASSFPGLAGTNNEQFF. The CDR3 DNA reads TGTGCCAGCAGTTTTCCGGGACTAGCGGGGACGAACAATGAGCAGTTCTTC.

The sample holds a few counts of this clonotype. This chain connects TRBV20-1 to TRBJ2-1, with D tentatively TRBD2 (7 bases). Germline V gives CDR1 DFQATT, CDR2 SNEGSKA (reference sequence). This CDR3 is built from 13 residues. V was pared by 4 bases and J by 8 bases, with 15 bases between. DNA of the CDR3: TGCAGTGCTACTAGATCGGGGGGCGATGAGCAGTTCTTC. Translating gives CSATRSGGDEQFF.

This clonotype was detected many times. The chain employs TRBV5-1 and TRBJ1-5, with TRBD1 as a possible D gene (5 bases). CDR1 is SGHRS, CDR2 YFSETQ, per germline. V lost 1 base to trimming and J lost 4 bases, with 12 bases between them. The CDR3 loop spans 15 amino acids. CDR3 residues: CASSLLPGENQPQHF. DNA of the CDR3: TGCGCCAGCAGCTTGCTCCCGGGGGAAAATCAGCCCCAGCATTTT. Full variable domain (remainder filled in from reference TRBV5-1 and TRBJ1-5): KAGVTQTPRYLIKTRGQQVTLSCSPISGHRSVSWYQQTPGQGLQFLFEYFSETQRNKGNFPGRFSGRQFSNSRSEMNVSTLELGDSALYLCASSLLPGENQPQHFGDGTRLSIL.